The 20 T cell receptor beta chains reported below all come from one sample, sequenced in a study of T cell clones after liver transplantation. Profiled with immunoSEQ multiplex PCR; TCRdb holds only in-frame clones, not every one. The table has tens of thousands of clones, about 81% seen once; the top ten hold approximately 8.5%. Sequenced here: CD4+ T cells from blood, sampled before liver transplant. These receptors were collected from a human donor who received a liver transplant.

The CDR3, as DNA: TGTGCCAGCAGTTACCGGAATCGAATGGGGAGCTATGGCTACACCTTC. The encoded protein is CASSYRNRMGSYGYTF. The gene calls are TRBV6-5 and TRBJ1-2; the D is unclear. This CDR3 has 16 residues. Germline V gene lookup returns CDR1 MNHEY and CDR2 SVGAGI. Trimming left V 2 bases short and J 4 bases short, with 17 bases between.

The chain has TRBV11-3 and TRBJ2-1; D might be TRBD2 (6 bases). Trimming left V 1 base short and J 9 bases short, with 10 bases between. CDR3 length: 13 amino acids. The germline CDR1 and CDR2 sequences are SGHNT and YENEEA. CDR3 protein: CASSLVAGTEQFF. CDR3 bases: TGTGCCAGCAGCTTAGTCGCGGGGACTGAGCAGTTCTTC.

The V call is TRBV5-4, the J call TRBJ2-1, with TRBD1 as a possible D gene (6 bases). The CDR3 length is 13 residues. CDR1 is SGHNT and CDR2 is YYREEE in the germline V gene (reference sequence). V shed 4 bases and J shed 7 bases, with 12 bases lying between them. Here the CDR3 reads CASSDGQSNEQFF. The CDR3 coding sequence is TGTGCCAGCAGCGACGGACAGTCGAATGAGCAGTTCTTC.

There are a few counts of this clone. The chain carries TRBV7-7 and TRBJ2-1; TRBD1 is a possible D gene (5 bases). Looked up from germline, CDR1 is SSHAT and CDR2 is FNYEAQ (reference sequence). The ends were cut back, 5 bases at V and 7 bases at J, with 12 bases in the middle. The CDR3 runs 13 residues. The CDR3, as DNA: TGTGCCAGCAGCCCCTCGACAGTAAATGAGCAGTTCTTC. It encodes CASSPSTVNEQFF.

This chain connects TRBV7-2 to TRBJ2-5; no clear D. This CDR3 is 18 amino acids long. V was clipped by 1 base and J by 1 base, with 19 bases between them. Germline loops: CDR1 SGHTA, CDR2 FQGNSA. The CDR3 DNA is TGTGCCAGCAGCTTAGACCGACCTCTGACGCAGACCCAAGAGACCCAGTACTTC. Amino acid sequence: CASSLDRPLTQTQETQYF.

The V gene is TRBV19, the J gene TRBJ1-5; TRBD1 is a possible D gene (5 bases). Germline values: CDR1 LNHDA, CDR2 SQIVND (reference sequence). This CDR3 contains 17 residues. V shed 3 bases and J shed 1 base, with 16 bases lying between them. The CDR3 nucleotides are TGTGCCAGTAGTATTAAGGCCGGGGGGACGAGCAATCAGCCCCAGCATTTT. Encoded protein: CASSIKAGGTSNQPQHF.

J is TRBJ1-2 and V is TRBV4-1, with TRBD1 matching over 7 bases. CDR3 size: 16 residues. Per the germline V gene, CDR1 is MGHRA and CDR2 is YSYEKL. The junction had 6 bases not matched to a gene; V was cut back by 1 base and J by 1 base. CDR3 nucleotide sequence: TGCGCCAGCAGCCAAGCCGGGACAGAAATTAACTATGGCTACACCTTC. Its protein is CASSQAGTEINYGYTF.

The rearrangement links TRBV5-1 to TRBJ2-1; TRBD2 is a possible D gene (6 bases). This CDR3 is 16 amino acids long. Germline loops: CDR1 SGHRS, CDR2 YFSETQ. Between the trimmed V and J ends, which lost 4 bases and 3 bases, there was a span of 17 bases. The CDR3 region is CASSVVGGGVYNEQFF. The DNA of the CDR3 is TGCGCCAGCAGCGTCGTGGGGGGAGGAGTCTACAATGAGCAGTTCTTC.

CDR3 bases: TGTGCCAGCAGCTTAGATCTAGCGGGGGGAGGTGAGCAGTTCTTC. As protein: CASSLDLAGGGEQFF. The chain employs TRBV7-2 and TRBJ2-1; the match to TRBD2 covers 11 bases. V was clipped by 1 base and J by 9 bases; unmatched bases: 5. Germline CDR1 reads SGHTA; CDR2 reads FQGNSA. CDR3 size: 15 residues.

The chain joins TRBV15 to TRBJ2-5; 9 bases fit TRBD1. This CDR3 is built from 17 residues. CDR1 is LNHNV and CDR2 is YYDKDF in the germline V gene (reference sequence). The J segment lost 4 bases and the V segment lost 3 bases, leaving 12 bases of the junction unmatched. CDR3 in amino acids: CATSRAPGQGGSETQYF. The CDR3 DNA reads TGTGCCACCAGCAGGGCTCCGGGACAGGGAGGGTCAGAGACCCAGTACTTC.

This clone was counted a few times. The chain is built from TRBV19 and TRBJ2-7; D ambiguous. V dropped 3 bases and J dropped 6 bases, with 18 bases sitting between them. This CDR3 is 15 amino acids long. Germline values: CDR1 LNHDA, CDR2 SQIVND (reference sequence). The CDR3 DNA follows: TGTGCCAGTAGTATCGCGCCCCAACAAGGGCTCGAGCAGTACTTC. This encodes CASSIAPQQGLEQYF.

The rearrangement joins TRBV2 to TRBJ2-5; 15 positions match TRBD2. The V gene's germline CDR1 is SNHLY and CDR2 FYNNEI. The length of the CDR3 is 16 residues. V lost 5 bases, J lost 5 bases, and 6 bases stayed unmatched. This chain's CDR3 is CASSPGLAGGSETQYF. The DNA for the CDR3 is TGTGCCAGCAGTCCGGGACTAGCGGGGGGTTCTGAGACCCAGTACTTC.

The V gene is TRBV6-5, the J gene TRBJ2-1, with 8 nucleotides matching TRBD1. The CDR3 has 15 amino acids. V lost 2 bases, J lost 3 bases, and 3 bases stayed unmatched. Germline V gives CDR1 MNHEY, CDR2 SVGAGI. In DNA, the CDR3 is TGTGCCAGCAGTTACGACAGGGGATTCTACAATGAGCAGTTCTTC. It is translated as CASSYDRGFYNEQFF.

This chain uses TRBV7-2 with TRBJ2-3, with D possibly TRBD2 on 6 matching bases. Germline CDR1 is SGHTA and CDR2 is FQGNSA. The ends were cut back, 5 bases at V and 0 bases at J, with 12 bases in the middle. The CDR3 loop spans 15 amino acids. Here the CDR3 DNA reads TGTGCCAGCAGCCTTTCGAGCGGGAGCACAGATACGCAGTATTTT. Protein: CASSLSSGSTDTQYF. Full variable domain (remainder filled in from reference TRBV7-2 and TRBJ2-3): GAGVSQSPSNKVTEKGKDVELRCDPISGHTALYWYRQSLGQGLEFLIYFQGNSAPDKSGLPSDRFSAERTGGSVSTLTIQRTQQEDSAVYLCASSLSSGSTDTQYFGPGTRLTVL.

The chain combines TRBV25-1 with TRBJ2-3; 7 bases line up with TRBD2. This CDR3 region has 16 residues. From germline, CDR1 is MGHDK and CDR2 SYGVNS. The trim removed 6 bases at V and 4 bases at J, leaving 13 bases unmatched. The CDR3 region has the DNA TGTGCCAGCAGAACGGGGAGGTGGGGGGGTGCAGATACGCAGTATTTT. It specifies CASRTGRWGGADTQYF.

This chain joins TRBV2 and TRBJ2-1, with 12 nucleotides matching TRBD2. V gave up 6 bases and J gave up 2 bases; unmatched junction bases: 8. This CDR3 spans 17 amino acids. Germline-derived CDR1 and CDR2 are SNHLY and FYNNEI. CDR3 amino acids: CASSGLAGFSTYNEQFF. Written as DNA, the CDR3 is TGTGCCAGCAGCGGACTAGCGGGATTTTCTACCTACAATGAGCAGTTCTTC.

J is TRBJ2-7 and V is TRBV5-5, with D tentatively TRBD1 or TRBD2 (5 bases each). The CDR3 sequence is 14 residues long. Trimming took 2 bases from V and 5 from J, leaving 14 bases between them. Germline V gene data show CDR1 as SGHKS and CDR2 as YYEKEE (reference sequence). The CDR3 coding sequence is TGTGCCAGCAGCTTTTGGGACGAGAGCAACGAGCAGTACTTC. Protein sequence: CASSFWDESNEQYF.

This chain connects TRBV4-2 to TRBJ2-1; possible D gene TRBD2, 6 bases. This CDR3 spans 15 amino acids. Germline lookup yields CDR1 LGHNA and CDR2 YNFKEQ. Trimming left V 0 bases short and J 4 bases short, with 10 bases between. CDR3 amino acids: CASSQDGGAYNEQFF. The CDR3 DNA reads TGTGCCAGCAGCCAAGACGGCGGGGCTTACAATGAGCAGTTCTTC.

This sequence joins TRBV7-9 and TRBJ1-5, with a possible D match to TRBD1 (5 bases). The CDR3 loop spans 13 amino acids. Germline loops: CDR1 SEHNR, CDR2 FQNEAQ (reference sequence). V lost 10 bases, J lost 7 bases, and 17 bases lay in between. The CDR3 reads CATSRGENQPQHF. DNA for the CDR3: TGTGCCACCAGTCGGGGGGAAAACCAGCCCCAGCATTTT.

The chain carries TRBV28 and TRBJ2-3, with TRBD2 identical over 8 bases. This CDR3 is built from 14 residues. From germline, CDR1 is MDHEN and CDR2 SYDVKM. V shed 7 bases, J shed 1 base, and the junction held 4 bases outside the gene matches. CDR3 bases: TGTGCCAGCAACGGGGGGGCCGGCACAGATACGCAGTATTTT. Protein: CASNGGAGTDTQYF.